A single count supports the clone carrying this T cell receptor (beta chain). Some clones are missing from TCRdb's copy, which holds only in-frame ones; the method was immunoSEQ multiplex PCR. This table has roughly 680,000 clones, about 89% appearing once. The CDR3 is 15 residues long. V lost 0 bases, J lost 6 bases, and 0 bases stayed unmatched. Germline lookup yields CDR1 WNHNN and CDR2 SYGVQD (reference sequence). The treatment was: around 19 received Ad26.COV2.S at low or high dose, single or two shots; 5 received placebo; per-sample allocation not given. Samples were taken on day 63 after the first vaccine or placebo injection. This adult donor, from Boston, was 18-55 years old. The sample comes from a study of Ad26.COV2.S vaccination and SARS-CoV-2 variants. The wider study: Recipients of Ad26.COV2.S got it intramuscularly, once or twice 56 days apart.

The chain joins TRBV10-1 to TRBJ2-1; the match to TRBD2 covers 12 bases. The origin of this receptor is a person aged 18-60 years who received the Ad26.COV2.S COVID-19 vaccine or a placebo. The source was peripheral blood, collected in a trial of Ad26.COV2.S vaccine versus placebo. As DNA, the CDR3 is TGCGCCAGCAGTGAGTCGACTAGCGGGAGCAATGAGCAGTTCTTC. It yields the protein CASSESTSGSNEQFF.